This T cell receptor (beta chain) was identified in a study of cytomegalovirus exposure and HLA in healthy donors. On this clone itself: Antigen unknown.

60 Vbeta and 13 Jbeta primers were used in PCR. Clones were sequenced by immunoSEQ multiplex PCR, and TCRdb holds only the in-frame ones, with some missing. The data contain roughly 130,000 clones, 75% to 90% of them singletons. The study's findings and limits: A prior analysis recorded that most TCR beta V segments were productive about 87% or about 30% of the time. V- and J-gene trimming in TCR beta was tied to a missense DCLRE1C variant by an analysis performed later. Cytomegalovirus status was reportedly diagnosed by the classifier with high specificity and sensitivity. Over 150 TCR beta chains were listed as cytomegalovirus-associated.

Source material: PBMCs. The clonotype comes from a man aged 25 to 40 in good health and CMV-seronegative.

CDR3 sequence (DNA): TGTGCCAGCAGCGCCCCTGGGGCGAGCTCTGGAAACACCATATATTTT. Translated, it gives CASSAPGASSGNTIYF. V and J are TRBV9 and TRBJ1-3; a weak D match, TRBD1 (5 bases). The germline V and J ends were trimmed by 3 bases and 0 bases, with 13 bases remaining between them. The CDR3 totals 16 residues. The V gene's germline CDR1 is SGDLS and CDR2 YYNGEE.